This T cell receptor beta chain was documented in a study of post-analysis software for immune sequencing data. Study-wide points: The authors found that F measure strongly co-clustered same-batch samples. Controls had significantly higher normalized Chao1 diversity than multiple sclerosis patients.

To note about this clonotype: Antigen specificity is unknown.

Each TCR beta cDNA library carried unique molecular identifiers. TCRdb ran MiXCR on the PCR reads and lists one entry per CDR3 protein. The table lists 600,000 to 750,000 distinct CDR3 sequences, 59% of them singletons. The sequencing input was blood. This receptor was taken from a girl aged 2 to 9 with multiple sclerosis.

CDR3 region: CASSLSSVYNEQFF. The CDR3 region has the DNA TGTGCCAGCAGCTTATCTAGCGTGTACAATGAGCAGTTCTTC. The J gene is TRBJ2-1, the V gene TRBV5-6; tentatively, D is TRBD2 (6 bases). The CDR3 totals 14 residues. Germline V lookup: CDR1 SGHDT, CDR2 YYEEEE. V lost 2 bases, J lost 4 bases, and 10 bases lay in between.